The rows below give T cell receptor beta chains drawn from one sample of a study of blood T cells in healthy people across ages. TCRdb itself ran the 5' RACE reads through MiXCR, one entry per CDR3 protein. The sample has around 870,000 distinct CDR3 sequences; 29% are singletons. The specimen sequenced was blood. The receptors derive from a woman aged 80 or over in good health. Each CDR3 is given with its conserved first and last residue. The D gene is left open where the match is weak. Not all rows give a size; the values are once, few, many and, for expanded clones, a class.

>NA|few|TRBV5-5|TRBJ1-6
CASSLEVRRSPLHF
TGTGCCAGCAGCTTGGAGGTGAGACGTTCACCCCTCCACTTT
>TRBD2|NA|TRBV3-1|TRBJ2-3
CASSPGAGVLTDTQYF
TGTGCCAGCAGCCCTGGAGCGGGGGTTCTCACAGATACGCAGTATTTT
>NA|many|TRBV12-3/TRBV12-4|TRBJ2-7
CASSLMQAYEQYF
TGTGCCAGCAGTTTAATGCAGGCCTACGAGCAGTACTTC
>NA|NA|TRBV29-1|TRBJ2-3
CSVEWGTDTQYF
TGCAGCGTTGAATGGGGCACAGATACGCAGTATTTT
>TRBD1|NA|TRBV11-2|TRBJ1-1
CASSAGQGNWNTEAFF
TGTGCCAGCAGCGCAGGACAGGGAAATTGGAACACTGAAGCTTTCTTT
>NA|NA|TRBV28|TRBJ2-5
CASIQGRNQETQYF
TGTGCCAGCATCCAGGGTCGGAACCAAGAGACCCAGTACTTC
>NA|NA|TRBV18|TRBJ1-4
CASSLGIQGGEKLFF
TGTGCCAGCTCACTCGGGATACAGGGAGGTGAAAAACTGTTTTTT
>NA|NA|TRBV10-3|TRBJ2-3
CAIKQGASTDTQYF
TGTGCCATCAAGCAGGGCGCAAGCACAGATACGCAGTATTTT
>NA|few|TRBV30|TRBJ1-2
CAWREDKRYGYTF
TGTGCCTGGAGAGAGGACAAGCGCTATGGCTACACCTTC
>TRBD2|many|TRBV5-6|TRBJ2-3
CASSLRAGRGSTDTQYF
TGTGCCAGCAGCTTGAGGGCAGGGAGGGGTAGTACAGATACGCAGTATTTT
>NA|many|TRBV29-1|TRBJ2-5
CSVRIGGGTETQYF
TGCAGCGTTAGGATTGGTGGAGGTACCGAGACCCAGTACTTC
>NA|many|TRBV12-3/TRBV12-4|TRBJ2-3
CASQRTDTQYF
TGTGCCAGCCAGAGGACAGATACGCAGTATTTT
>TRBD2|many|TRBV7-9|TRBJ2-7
CASSSRSGLVDEQYF
TGTGCCAGCAGTTCTCGCTCGGGACTAGTTGACGAGCAGTACTTC
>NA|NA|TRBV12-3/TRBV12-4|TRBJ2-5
CASSPTRVETQYF
TGTGCCAGCAGCCCCACACGGGTAGAGACCCAGTACTTC
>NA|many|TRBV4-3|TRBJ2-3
CASSHLRQITDTQYF
TGCGCCAGCAGCCATTTACGGCAAATTACAGATACGCAGTATTTT
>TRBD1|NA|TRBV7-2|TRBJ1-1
CACSLRTGGRGEAFF
TGTGCCTGCAGCCTTAGGACAGGGGGCAGGGGTGAGGCTTTCTTT
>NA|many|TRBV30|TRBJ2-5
CAWSVEYRETQYF
TGTGCCTGGAGTGTAGAGTACCGAGAGACCCAGTACTTC
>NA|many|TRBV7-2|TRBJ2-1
CASSSDAGKSSYNEQFF
TGTGCCAGCAGCTCCGACGCAGGGAAGAGCTCCTACAATGAGCAGTTCTTC
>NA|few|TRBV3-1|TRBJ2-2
CASSQGTTGELFF
TGTGCCAGCAGCCAAGGAACGACCGGGGAGCTGTTTTTT
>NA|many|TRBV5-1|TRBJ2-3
CASSSNERALRTDTQYF
TGCGCCAGCAGCTCGAATGAACGGGCCCTTCGCACAGATACGCAGTATTTT
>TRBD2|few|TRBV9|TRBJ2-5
CASSVAGGAETQYF
TGTGCCAGCAGCGTAGCCGGGGGGGCAGAGACCCAGTACTTC
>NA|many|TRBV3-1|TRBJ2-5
CASSIVPGSQTQYF
TGTGCCAGCAGCATAGTACCGGGGTCACAGACCCAGTACTTC
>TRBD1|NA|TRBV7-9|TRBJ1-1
CASSSPAGTGNTEAFF
TGTGCCAGCAGCTCTCCCGCCGGGACAGGGAACACTGAAGCTTTCTTT
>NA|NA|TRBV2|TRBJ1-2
CASSVTGKNNYGYTF
TGTGCCAGCAGTGTTACAGGGAAGAATAACTATGGCTACACCTTC
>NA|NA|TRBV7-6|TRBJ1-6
CASSLAHGDNSPLHF
TGTGCCAGCAGCTTAGCACACGGGGATAATTCACCCCTCCACTTT
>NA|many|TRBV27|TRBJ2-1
CASRSPDSSYNEQFF
TGTGCCAGCAGGTCCCCAGATTCCTCCTACAATGAGCAGTTCTTC
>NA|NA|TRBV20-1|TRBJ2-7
CSTRSIAEIYEQYF
TGCAGTACTAGAAGCATCGCGGAGATCTACGAGCAGTACTTC
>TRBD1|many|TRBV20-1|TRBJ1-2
CSATLDRVTFYTF
TGCAGTGCTACGCTGGACAGGGTGACTTTCTACACCTTC
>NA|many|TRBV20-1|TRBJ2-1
CSAGSQVGKSEQFF
TGCAGTGCTGGGTCCCAGGTGGGGAAAAGCGAGCAGTTCTTC
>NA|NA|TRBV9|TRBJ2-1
CASSGTWGGDEQFF
TGTGCCAGCAGCGGTACATGGGGGGGCGATGAGCAGTTCTTC
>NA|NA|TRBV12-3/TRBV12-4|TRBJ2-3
CASSFWGLADTQYF
TGTGCCAGCAGTTTCTGGGGCCTAGCAGATACGCAGTATTTT
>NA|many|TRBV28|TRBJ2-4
CASSLKRDRNIQYF
TGTGCCAGCAGTTTAAAGAGAGACAGAAACATTCAGTACTTC
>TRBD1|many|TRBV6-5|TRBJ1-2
CASKQGTYGYTF
TGTGCCAGCAAACAGGGGACCTATGGCTACACCTTC
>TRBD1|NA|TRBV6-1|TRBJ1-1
CASLPAYRGLGNTEAFF
TGTGCCAGCCTTCCAGCGTACAGGGGGTTAGGGAACACTGAAGCTTTCTTT
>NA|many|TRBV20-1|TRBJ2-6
CSARVVLASGANVLTF
TGCAGTGCTAGAGTGGTGTTGGCCTCTGGGGCCAACGTCCTGACTTTC
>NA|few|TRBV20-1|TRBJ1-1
CSAARMVEAFF
TGCAGTGCTGCCCGGATGGTTGAAGCTTTCTTT
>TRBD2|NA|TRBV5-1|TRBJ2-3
CASSSTGTSRDTQYF
TGCGCCAGCAGCTCGACCGGGACTAGCAGAGATACGCAGTATTTT
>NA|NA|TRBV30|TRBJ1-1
CAWNRYMNTEAFF
TGTGCCTGGAACAGGTATATGAACACTGAAGCTTTCTTT
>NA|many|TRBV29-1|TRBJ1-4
CSVGLGLLHNEKLFF
TGCAGCGTTGGTCTTGGTCTTCTCCACAATGAAAAACTGTTTTTT
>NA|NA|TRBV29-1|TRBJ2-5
CSVGPGQETQYF
TGCAGCGTTGGGCCAGGGCAAGAGACCCAGTACTTC
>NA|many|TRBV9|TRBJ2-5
CASSVEPSQETQYF
TGTGCCAGCAGCGTAGAACCCAGCCAAGAGACCCAGTACTTC
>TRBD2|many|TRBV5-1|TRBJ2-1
CASSPGGTHYNEQFF
TGCGCCAGCAGCCCGGGAGGGACACATTACAATGAGCAGTTCTTC
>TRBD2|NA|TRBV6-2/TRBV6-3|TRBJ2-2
CASSLLDGGAGELFF
TGTGCCAGCAGCCTCCTCGACGGGGGGGCCGGGGAGCTGTTTTTT
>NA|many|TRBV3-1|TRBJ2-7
CASSQGAVSSYEQYF
TGTGCCAGCAGCCAAGGAGCCGTAAGCTCCTACGAGCAGTACTTC
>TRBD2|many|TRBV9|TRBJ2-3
CASSARTSGGRSDTQYF
TGTGCCAGCAGCGCGAGGACTAGCGGGGGTAGGTCAGATACGCAGTATTTT